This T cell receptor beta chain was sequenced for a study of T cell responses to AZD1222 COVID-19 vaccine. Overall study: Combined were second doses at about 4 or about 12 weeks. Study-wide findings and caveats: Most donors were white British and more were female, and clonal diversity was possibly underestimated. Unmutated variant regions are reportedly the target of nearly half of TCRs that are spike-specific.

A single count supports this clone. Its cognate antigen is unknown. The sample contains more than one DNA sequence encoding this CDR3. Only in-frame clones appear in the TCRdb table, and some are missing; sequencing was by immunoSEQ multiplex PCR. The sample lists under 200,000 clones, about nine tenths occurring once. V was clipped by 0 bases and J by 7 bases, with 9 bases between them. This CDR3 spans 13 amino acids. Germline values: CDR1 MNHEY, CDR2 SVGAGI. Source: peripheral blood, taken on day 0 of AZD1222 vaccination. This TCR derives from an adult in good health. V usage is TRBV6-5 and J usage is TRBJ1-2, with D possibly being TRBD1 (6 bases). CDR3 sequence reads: CASSYSGQIGYTF. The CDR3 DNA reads TGTGCCAGCAGTTACTCCGGACAGATTGGCTACACCTTC.